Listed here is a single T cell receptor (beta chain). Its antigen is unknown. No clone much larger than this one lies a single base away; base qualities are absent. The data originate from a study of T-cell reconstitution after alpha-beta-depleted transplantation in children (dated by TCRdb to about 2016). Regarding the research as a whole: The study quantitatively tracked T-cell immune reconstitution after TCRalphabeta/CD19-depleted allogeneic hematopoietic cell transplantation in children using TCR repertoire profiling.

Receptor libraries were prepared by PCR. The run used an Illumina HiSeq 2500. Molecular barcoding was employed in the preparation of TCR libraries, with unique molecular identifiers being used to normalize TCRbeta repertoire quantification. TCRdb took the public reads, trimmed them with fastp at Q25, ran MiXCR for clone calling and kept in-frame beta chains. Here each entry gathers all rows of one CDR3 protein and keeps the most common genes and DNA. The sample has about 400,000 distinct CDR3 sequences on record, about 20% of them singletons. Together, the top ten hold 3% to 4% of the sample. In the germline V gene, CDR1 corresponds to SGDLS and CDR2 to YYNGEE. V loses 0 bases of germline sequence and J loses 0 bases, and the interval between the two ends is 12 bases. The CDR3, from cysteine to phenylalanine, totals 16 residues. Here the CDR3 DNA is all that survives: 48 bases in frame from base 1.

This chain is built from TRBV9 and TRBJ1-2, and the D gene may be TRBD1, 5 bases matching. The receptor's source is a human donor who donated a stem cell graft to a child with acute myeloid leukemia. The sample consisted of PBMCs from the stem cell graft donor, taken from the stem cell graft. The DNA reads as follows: TGTGCCAGCAGCGTAGACCGGGACGGAGCTAACTATGGCTACACCTTC. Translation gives CASSVDRDGANYGYTF.